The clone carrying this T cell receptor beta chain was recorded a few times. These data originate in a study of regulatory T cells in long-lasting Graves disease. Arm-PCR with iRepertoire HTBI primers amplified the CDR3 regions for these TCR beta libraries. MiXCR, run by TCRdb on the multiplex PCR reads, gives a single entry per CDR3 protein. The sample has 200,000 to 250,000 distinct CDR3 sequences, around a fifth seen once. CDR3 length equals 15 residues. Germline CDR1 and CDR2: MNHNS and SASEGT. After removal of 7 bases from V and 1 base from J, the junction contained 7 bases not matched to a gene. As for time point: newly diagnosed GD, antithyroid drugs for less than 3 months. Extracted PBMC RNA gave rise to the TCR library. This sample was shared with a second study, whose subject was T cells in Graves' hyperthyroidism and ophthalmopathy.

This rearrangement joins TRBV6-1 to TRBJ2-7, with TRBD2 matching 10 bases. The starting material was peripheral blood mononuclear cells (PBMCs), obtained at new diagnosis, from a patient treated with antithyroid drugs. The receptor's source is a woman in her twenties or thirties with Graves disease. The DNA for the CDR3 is TGTGCCAGCACTCCGCCAGCGGGGGGGTCCTACGAGCAGTACTTC. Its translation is CASTPPAGGSYEQYF.